A few counts support the clone carrying this TCR beta chain. Antigen specificity is unknown. Amplification yielded TCR beta CDR3 regions, with RNA transcripts as the source. First-round RT-PCR of the TCR CDR3 relied on the HTBI primer set. MiXCR, applied by TCRdb to the multiplex PCR reads, yields one record per CDR3 protein. The sample carries about 510,000 distinct CDR3 sequences, around 43% recorded once. V was clipped by 10 bases and J by 1 base, with 17 bases between them. The CDR3 totals 14 residues. Germline-derived CDR1 and CDR2 are MGHRA and YSYEKL. This sample is part of a study of T cells in Graves' hyperthyroidism and ophthalmopathy. Study-wide points: Model output signaled ophthalmopathy a median roughly 6.5 months ahead of onset. Blood also contained most expanded thyroid clonotypes above 0.001.

Specimen: peripheral blood or thyroid tissue (not recorded which). The V gene is TRBV4-1, the J gene TRBJ2-7, with D possibly being TRBD2 (5 bases). The receptor was isolated from an adult woman with Graves' disease, either hyperthyroidism or ophthalmopathy (not recorded which). CDR3 region: CATSEGFLSYEQYF. The CDR3, as DNA: TGCGCCACCTCAGAGGGCTTCCTTTCCTACGAGCAGTACTTC.